This T cell receptor beta chain derives from a study of blood T cells in healthy people across ages. Background on the study: About one barcoded beta molecule per two T cells was captured by template switching.

The V gene end was trimmed by 2 bases and the J gene end by 8 bases; junction bases not matched to a gene: 5. This CDR3 has 12 amino acids. Germline V gene sequence: CDR1 SQVTM, CDR2 ANQGSEA. A J-beta primer mix and a sample-barcoded 5' primer were used in a second PCR of about 7 to 12 cycles. Researchers report that a template-switch adaptor with 12 random nucleotides tagged each cDNA molecule. TCRdb re-called the 5' RACE reads with MiXCR, one entry per CDR3 protein. This table holds roughly 500,000 distinct CDR3 sequences, about 26% found once. This receptor was taken from a woman in her seventies in good health. Sequenced material: blood. The chain has TRBV29-1 and TRBJ1-2; 7 positions match TRBD1. The CDR3 region is CSVEKGARGYTF. For the CDR3, the DNA is TGCAGCGTTGAAAAGGGGGCTAGAGGCTACACCTTC.